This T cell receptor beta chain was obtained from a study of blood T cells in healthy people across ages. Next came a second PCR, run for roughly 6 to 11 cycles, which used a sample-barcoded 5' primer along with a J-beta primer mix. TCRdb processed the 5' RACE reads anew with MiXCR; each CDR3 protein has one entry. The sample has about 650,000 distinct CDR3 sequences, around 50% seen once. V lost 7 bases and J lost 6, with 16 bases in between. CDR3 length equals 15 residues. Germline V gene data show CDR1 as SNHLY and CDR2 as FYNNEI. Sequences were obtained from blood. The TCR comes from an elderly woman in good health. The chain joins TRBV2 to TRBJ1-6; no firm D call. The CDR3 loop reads CASKLRTESNSPLHF. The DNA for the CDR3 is TGTGCCAGCAAGCTACGGACGGAAAGTAATTCACCCCTCCACTTT.